The 20 T cell receptor beta chains reported below all come from one sample, sequenced in a study of breast tumors, draining lymph nodes, adjacent tissues. Using its own MiXCR run on the multiplex PCR reads, TCRdb lists one record per CDR3 protein. This sample has around 120,000 distinct CDR3 sequences, with roughly 21% found just once. The lymph nodes were axillary draining lymph nodes from breast cancer patients. Source material: axillary lymph node tissue. These receptors were collected from a female donor with breast cancer. Some clones in this sample may be carry-over from other donors' samples.

This clonotype was seen repeatedly, ten times or more. The J gene is TRBJ2-7, the V gene TRBV5-5; 7 nucleotides align to TRBD1. Germline V gene lookup returns CDR1 SGHKS and CDR2 YYEKEE (reference sequence). The CDR3 has 15 amino acids. The ends lost 2 bases at V and 2 bases at J; junction bases unmatched: 7. In DNA, the CDR3 is TGTGCCAGCAGCTTTGCATGGACAGGAACCTACGAGCAGTACTTC. Its protein is CASSFAWTGTYEQYF.

This clonotype was seen at least ten times. The rearrangement links TRBV24-1 to TRBJ2-3, with TRBD1 matching 11 bases. This CDR3 comprises 15 residues. Germline CDR1 KGHDR, CDR2 SFDVKD. V shed 4 bases, J shed 4 bases, and the junction held 3 bases outside the gene matches. The CDR3 loop reads CATSDPGQGADTQYF. DNA of the CDR3: TGTGCCACCAGTGACCCGGGACAGGGGGCAGATACGCAGTATTTT.

The chain uses TRBV6-2 or TRBV6-3 and TRBJ2-2, with 14 bases matching TRBD2. CDR3 length: 17 residues. Germline CDR1 MNHEY, CDR2 SVGEGT. After removal of 2 bases from V and 6 bases from J, the junction contained 5 bases not matched to a gene. The CDR3 region is CASSYRLAGGRPGELFF. The CDR3, as DNA: TGTGCCAGCAGTTACCGACTAGCGGGGGGGCGCCCCGGGGAGCTGTTTTTT.

This clonotype came up a few times. The rearrangement joins TRBV18 to TRBJ1-4; no definite D call. Trimming removed 4 bases at V and 7 bases at J, with 10 bases between. Germline V CDR1 and CDR2: KGHSH, LQKENI. The CDR3 length is 13 residues. In DNA, the CDR3 is TGTGCCAGCTCACTCGGGTATGGTGAAAAACTGTTTTTT. The encoded protein is CASSLGYGEKLFF.

As for this clonotype: This could be a read error, since a much larger clone is one nucleotide away. The chain is built from TRBV5-1 and TRBJ2-3, with TRBD2 matching 10 bases. Trimming cost V 7 bases and J 5 bases; bases outside gene matches: 7. The germline CDR1 and CDR2 sequences are SGHRS and YFSETQ. The CDR3 totals 14 residues. The CDR3 loop is CASGGTSVKDTQYF. CDR3 in DNA: TGCGCCAGCGGCGGGACTAGCGTTAAAGATACGCAGTATTTT.

This clonotype has ten or more counts. This chain joins TRBV2 and TRBJ2-7, with D perhaps assigned TRBD1 or TRBD2 (5 bases each). V shed 6 bases and J shed 7 bases, with 13 bases lying between them. Germline values: CDR1 SNHLY, CDR2 FYNNEI. This CDR3 is 12 amino acids long. The CDR3 loop reads CASRRGGWEQYF. CDR3 DNA sequence: TGTGCCAGCAGACGTGGGGGTTGGGAGCAGTACTTC.

A note on this clonotype: A much larger clone differs from this one at a single base, so this may be a read error. The chain employs TRBV10-1 and TRBJ2-2, with 7 bases matching TRBD1. Germline V gene lookup returns CDR1 WNHNN and CDR2 SYGVQD (reference sequence). CDR3 length: 20 residues. The V gene end was trimmed by 2 bases and the J gene end by 4 bases; junction bases not matched to a gene: 19. The DNA of the CDR3 is TGCGCCAGCAGTGAGGGGAGAGGGAGTCCGGGACAGTCGGGCACCGGGGAGCTGTTTTTT. Residues: CASSEGRGSPGQSGTGELFF.

The table lists this clonotype with many counts. V is TRBV5-8 and J is TRBJ2-1; the D is unclear. CDR3 size: 16 residues. Germline CDR1 is SGHTS and CDR2 is YDEGEE. V was trimmed by 4 bases and J by 0 bases, leaving 14 bases between them. As DNA, the CDR3 is TGTGCCAGCAGCACCCGTCTGATGAGCTCCTACAATGAGCAGTTCTTC. Protein: CASSTRLMSSYNEQFF.

This clonotype was recorded many times. The V gene is TRBV5-1, the J gene TRBJ2-3, with a possible D match to TRBD2 (6 bases). Trimming shortened V by 5 bases and J by 7 bases, and 17 bases separated the two germline ends. Germline CDR1 is SGHRS and CDR2 is YFSETQ. The CDR3 spans 14 residues. The CDR3 protein is CASRSTGVEYTQYF. CDR3 sequence (DNA): TGCGCCAGCAGGTCGACGGGGGTGGAATATACGCAGTATTTT.

Comments on this clonotype: One base away lies a much larger clone, so this may be a sequencing read error. This rearrangement joins TRBV20-1 to TRBJ2-2; D is possibly TRBD2 (6 bases). Germline lookup yields CDR1 DFQATT and CDR2 SNEGSKA (reference sequence). This CDR3 has 14 residues. The CDR3 bases are TGCAGTGCTAGACGTCTCAGCGGGTCCGGGGAGCCGTTTTTT. Translated: CSARRLSGSGEPFF.

A word on this clonotype: The junction does not match germline at one end; this may be a read error. This chain uses TRBV3-1 with TRBJ2-2; the D gene is possibly TRBD1 (6 bases). The CDR3 length is 14 residues. Germline values: CDR1 LGHDT, CDR2 YNNKEL (reference sequence). CDR3 sequence reads: CASCHRVVTGELFF. CDR3 sequence (DNA): TGTGCCAGCTGCCACAGGGTTGTCACCGGGGAGCTGTTTTTT.

The chain joins TRBV6-1 to TRBJ1-4, with TRBD1 as a possible D gene (5 bases). The V gene's germline CDR1 is MNHNS and CDR2 SASEGT. V lost 4 bases and J lost 8, with 11 bases in between. The CDR3 totals 13 residues. The DNA of the CDR3 is TGTGCCAGCAGTGGGCAGGGCGGGGAAAAACTGTTTTTT. Translated: CASSGQGGEKLFF.

This clonotype appeared many times. This chain joins TRBV20-1 and TRBJ2-2; 7 bases fit TRBD2. The CDR3 covers 12 residues. CDR1 and CDR2 (germline): DFQATT, SNEGSKA (reference sequence). The ends lost 6 bases at V and 7 bases at J; junction bases unmatched: 5. In nucleotides, the CDR3 is TGCAGTGCAACTAGCGTGGACGGGGAGCTGTTTTTT. Translated: CSATSVDGELFF.

This clonotype was detected only a few times. This may arise from a read error, as a much more abundant clone is one base away. The chain links TRBV3-1 to TRBJ2-7; D unclear. The CDR3 length is 13 residues. Germline loops: CDR1 LGHDT, CDR2 YNNKEL (reference sequence). V gave up 4 bases and J gave up 6 bases, with 13 bases separating them. In nucleotides, the CDR3 is TGTGCCAGCAGCCGAGATTATGGATTCGAGCAGTACTTC. Protein sequence: CASSRDYGFEQYF.

This clonotype appeared many times. This chain uses TRBV20-1 with TRBJ2-5; 8 nucleotides line up with TRBD1. This CDR3 spans 14 amino acids. CDR1 is DFQATT, CDR2 SNEGSKA, per germline (reference sequence). Unmatched junction bases numbered 9, after V lost 4 bases and J lost 5 bases. CDR3 region: CSAIYRGIGETQYF. CDR3 bases: TGCAGTGCTATTTACAGGGGGATTGGGGAGACCCAGTACTTC.

This clonotype has a count of ten or more. V and J are TRBV20-1 and TRBJ2-5; TRBD1 agrees at 7 bases. The V and J ends lost 4 bases and 4 bases, in that order; junction bases with no gene match: 6. Germline V gene lookup returns CDR1 DFQATT and CDR2 SNEGSKA (reference sequence). This CDR3 spans 13 amino acids. In nucleotides, the CDR3 is TGCAGTGCTAAGACCCCAGGGGGAGAGACCCAGTACTTC. It codes for CSAKTPGGETQYF.

This clonotype occurred many times. This chain uses TRBV20-1 with TRBJ2-7, with 7 bases aligning to TRBD2. Germline loops: CDR1 DFQATT, CDR2 SNEGSKA (reference sequence). After removal of 2 bases from V and 2 bases from J, the junction contained 12 bases not matched to a gene. CDR3 size: 16 residues. CDR3 amino acids: CSARSGGRAGAYEQYF. DNA of the CDR3: TGCAGTGCTAGATCCGGGGGTAGGGCGGGGGCCTACGAGCAGTACTTC.

This clonotype was recorded many times. This chain joins TRBV6-5 and TRBJ2-3, with a weak D call TRBD2 (6 bases). Trimming left V 8 bases short and J 0 bases short, with 9 bases between. The CDR3 runs 13 residues. The germline gives CDR1 MNHEY, CDR2 SVGAGI. DNA for the CDR3: TGTGCCAGCCGGGACTGGAGCACAGATACGCAGTATTTT. Translation: CASRDWSTDTQYF.

This clonotype has only a few counts. The DNA for the CDR3 is TGTGCCAGCTCACCCCCAGGGGTGGGGACCTACGAGCAGTACTTC. Its translation: CASSPPGVGTYEQYF. The chain couples TRBV18 to TRBJ2-7, with D tentatively TRBD1 (6 bases). The length of the CDR3 is 15 residues. V was pared by 3 bases and J by 2 bases, with 14 bases between. Germline assignment: CDR1 KGHSH and CDR2 LQKENI.

This clonotype has more than one count but fewer than ten. This rearrangement joins TRBV19 to TRBJ1-5, with TRBD1 matching over 7 bases. The trim removed 6 bases at V and 7 bases at J, leaving 9 bases unmatched. CDR3 length: 14 amino acids. Germline CDR1 reads LNHDA; CDR2 reads SQIVND (reference sequence). CDR3 nucleotide sequence: TGTGCCAGTAGCGACGCCGGGACAGTCCAGCCCCAGCATTTT. This translates into CASSDAGTVQPQHF.